The clone carrying this T cell receptor (beta chain) turned up a few times. Its antigen is as yet unknown. Its ends do not fully match the called genes, so a read error is possible. The germline V gene has CDR1 SNHLY and CDR2 FYNNEI. The CDR3 runs to 11 residues. These data originate in a study of T cells in localized non-small cell lung cancer. Study-level points and caveats: In the blood, greater T cell density corresponded to longer overall survival. T cell clonality was highest in uninvolved adjacent lung, above tumor. A median of approximately 50 of the top 100 tumor clones appeared in adjacent lung, which was paired and uninvolved.

This table comes from immunoSEQ multiplex PCR, and its TCRdb copy is limited to in-frame clones, with some not included. This table has around 20,000 clones, 90% to 95% appearing once. The TCR was taken from a woman aged 35 to 69 with stage I lung adenocarcinoma. The rearrangement uses TRBV2 and TRBJ1-2, with D unclear. The sequencing used peripheral blood, collected before any cancer treatment. The CDR3 sequence: CASTPSSGPVF. The CDR3 region has the DNA TGTGCCAGCACCCCGAGTTCCGGGCCGGTGTTC. Combining the CDR3 with reference TRBV2 and TRBJ1-2 gives the whole variable domain EPEVTQTPSHQVTQMGQEVILRCVPISNHLYFYWYRQILGQKVEFLVSFYNNEISEKSEIFDDQFSVERPDGSNFTLKIRSTKLEDSAMYFCASTPSSGPVFGSGTRLTVV.